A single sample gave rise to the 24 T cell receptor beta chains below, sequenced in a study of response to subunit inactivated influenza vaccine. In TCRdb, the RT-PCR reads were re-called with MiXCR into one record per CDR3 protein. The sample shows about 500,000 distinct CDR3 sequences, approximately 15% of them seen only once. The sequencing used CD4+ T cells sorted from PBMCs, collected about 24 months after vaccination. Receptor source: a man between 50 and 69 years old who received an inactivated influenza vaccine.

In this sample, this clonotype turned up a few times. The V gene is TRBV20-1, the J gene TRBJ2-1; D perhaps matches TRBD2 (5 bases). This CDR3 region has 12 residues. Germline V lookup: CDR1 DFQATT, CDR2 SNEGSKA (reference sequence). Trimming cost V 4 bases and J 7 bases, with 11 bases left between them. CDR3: CSAIDYVNEQFF. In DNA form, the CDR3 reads TGCAGTGCTATTGACTATGTGAATGAGCAGTTCTTC.

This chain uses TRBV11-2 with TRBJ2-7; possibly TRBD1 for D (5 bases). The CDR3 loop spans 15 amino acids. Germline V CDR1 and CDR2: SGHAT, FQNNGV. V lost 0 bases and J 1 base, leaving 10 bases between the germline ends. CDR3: CASSLDQGGSYEQYF. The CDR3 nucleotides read TGTGCCAGCAGCTTAGATCAGGGCGGATCCTACGAGCAGTACTTC.

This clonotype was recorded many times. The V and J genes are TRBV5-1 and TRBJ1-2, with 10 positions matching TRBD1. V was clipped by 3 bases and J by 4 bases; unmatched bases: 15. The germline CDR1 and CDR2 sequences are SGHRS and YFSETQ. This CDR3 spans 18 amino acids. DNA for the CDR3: TGCGCCAGCAGCTATCAACCCGGGACAGGGGAAGTTGTCTATGGCTACACCTTC. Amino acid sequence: CASSYQPGTGEVVYGYTF.

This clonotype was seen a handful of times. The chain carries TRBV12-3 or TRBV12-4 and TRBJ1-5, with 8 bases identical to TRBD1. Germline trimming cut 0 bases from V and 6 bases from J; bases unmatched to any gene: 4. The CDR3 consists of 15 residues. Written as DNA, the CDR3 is TGTGCCAGCAGTTTAGCCTCCACAGGGGGTCAGCCCCAGCATTTT. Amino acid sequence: CASSLASTGGQPQHF.

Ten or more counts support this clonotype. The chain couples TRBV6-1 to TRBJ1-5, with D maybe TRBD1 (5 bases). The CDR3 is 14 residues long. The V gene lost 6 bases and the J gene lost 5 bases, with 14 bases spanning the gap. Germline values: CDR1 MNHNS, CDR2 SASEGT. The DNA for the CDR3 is TGTGCCAGCAGCCCTCGGGGGTTTTATCAGCCCCAGCATTTT. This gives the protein CASSPRGFYQPQHF.

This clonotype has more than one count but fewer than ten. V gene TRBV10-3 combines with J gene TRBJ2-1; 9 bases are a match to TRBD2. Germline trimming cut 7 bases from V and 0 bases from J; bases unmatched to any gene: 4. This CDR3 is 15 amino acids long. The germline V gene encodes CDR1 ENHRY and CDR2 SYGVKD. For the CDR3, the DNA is TGTGCCATCACAGCGGGAGGCGGCTCCTACAATGAGCAGTTCTTC. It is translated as CAITAGGGSYNEQFF.

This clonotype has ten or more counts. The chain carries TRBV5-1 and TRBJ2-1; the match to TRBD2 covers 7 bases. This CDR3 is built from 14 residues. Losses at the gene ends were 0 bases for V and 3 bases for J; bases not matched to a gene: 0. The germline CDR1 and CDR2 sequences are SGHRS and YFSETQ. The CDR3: CASSLGGSYNEQFF. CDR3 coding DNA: TGCGCCAGCAGCTTGGGCGGGAGCTACAATGAGCAGTTCTTC.

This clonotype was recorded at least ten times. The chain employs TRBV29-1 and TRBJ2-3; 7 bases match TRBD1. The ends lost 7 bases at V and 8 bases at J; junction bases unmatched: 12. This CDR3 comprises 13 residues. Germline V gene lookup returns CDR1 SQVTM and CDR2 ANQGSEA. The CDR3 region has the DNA TGCAGCGGAGGAAATGACAGGGCGAGTACGCAGTATTTT. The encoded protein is CSGGNDRASTQYF.

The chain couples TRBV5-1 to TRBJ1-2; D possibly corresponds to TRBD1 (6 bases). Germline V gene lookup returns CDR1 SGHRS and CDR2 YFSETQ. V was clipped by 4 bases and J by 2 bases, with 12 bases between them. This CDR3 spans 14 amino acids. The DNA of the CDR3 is TGCGCCAGCAGCGAGACACAGGGAAACTATGGCTACACCTTC. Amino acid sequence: CASSETQGNYGYTF.

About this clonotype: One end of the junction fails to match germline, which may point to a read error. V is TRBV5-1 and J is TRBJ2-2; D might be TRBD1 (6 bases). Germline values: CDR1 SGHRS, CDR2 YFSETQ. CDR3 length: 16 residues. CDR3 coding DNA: TGCGCCAGCAGCTACCAGGACCAGGGGAACCCCGGGGAGCTGTTTTTT. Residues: CASSYQDQGNPGELFF. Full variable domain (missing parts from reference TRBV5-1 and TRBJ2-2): KAGVTQTPRYLIKTRGQQVTLSCSPISGHRSVSWYQQTPGQGLQFLFEYFSETQRNKGNFPGRFSGRQFSNSRSEMNVSTLELGDSALYLCASSYQDQGNPGELFFGEGSRLTVL.

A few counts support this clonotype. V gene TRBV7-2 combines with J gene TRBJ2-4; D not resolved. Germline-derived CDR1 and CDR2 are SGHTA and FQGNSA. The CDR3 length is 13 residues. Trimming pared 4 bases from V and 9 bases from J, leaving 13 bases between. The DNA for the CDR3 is TGTGCCAGCAGCTCCGACCAAACGGGCATTCAGTACTTC. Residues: CASSSDQTGIQYF.

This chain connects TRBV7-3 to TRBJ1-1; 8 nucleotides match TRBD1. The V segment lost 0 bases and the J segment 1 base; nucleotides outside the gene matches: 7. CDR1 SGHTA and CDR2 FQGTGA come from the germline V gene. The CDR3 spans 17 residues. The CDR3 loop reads CASSLTPGQVTNTEAFF. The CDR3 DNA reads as TGTGCCAGCAGCTTAACCCCGGGACAGGTCACGAACACTGAAGCTTTCTTT.

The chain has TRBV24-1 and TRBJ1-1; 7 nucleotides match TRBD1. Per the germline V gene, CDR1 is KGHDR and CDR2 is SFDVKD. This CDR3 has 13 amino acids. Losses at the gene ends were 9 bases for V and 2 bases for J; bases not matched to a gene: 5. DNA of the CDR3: TGTGCCACCTGGGCAGGGGGTAACACTGAAGCTTTCTTT. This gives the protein CATWAGGNTEAFF.

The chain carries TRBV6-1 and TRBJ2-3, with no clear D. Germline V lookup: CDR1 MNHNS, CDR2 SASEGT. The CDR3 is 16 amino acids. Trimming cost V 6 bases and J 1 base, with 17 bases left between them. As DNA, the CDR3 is TGTGCCAGCAGGCCCCAAGTGGGGAAGGGCACAGATACGCAGTATTTT. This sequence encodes CASRPQVGKGTDTQYF.

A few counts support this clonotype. The CDR3 sequence: CATSGGHQETQYF. As DNA, the CDR3 is TGTGCCACCAGTGGTGGACACCAAGAGACCCAGTACTTC. J is TRBJ2-5 and V is TRBV24-1; no reliable D call. This CDR3 has 13 residues. The germline CDR1 and CDR2 sequences are KGHDR and SFDVKD. Trimming removed 5 bases from V and 0 bases from J, with 6 bases in between.

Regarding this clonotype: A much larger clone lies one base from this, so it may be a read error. CDR3 region: CASSPSGADKQYF. The CDR3 region has the DNA TGCGCCAGCAGCCCCAGCGGTGCAGATAAGCAGTATTTT. V and J are TRBV5-1 and TRBJ2-3; possible D gene TRBD2, 5 bases. Germline CDR1 SGHRS, CDR2 YFSETQ. This CDR3 is built from 13 residues.

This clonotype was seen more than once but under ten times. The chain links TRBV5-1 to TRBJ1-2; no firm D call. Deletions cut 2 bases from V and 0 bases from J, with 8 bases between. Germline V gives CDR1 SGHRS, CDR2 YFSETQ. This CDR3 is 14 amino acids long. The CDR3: CASSFTDANYGYTF. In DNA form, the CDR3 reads TGCGCCAGCAGCTTTACAGACGCTAACTATGGCTACACCTTC.

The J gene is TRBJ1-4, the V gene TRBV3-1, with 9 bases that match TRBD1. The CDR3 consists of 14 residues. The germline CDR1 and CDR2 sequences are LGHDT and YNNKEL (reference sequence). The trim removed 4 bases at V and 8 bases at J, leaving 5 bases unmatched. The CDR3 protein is CASSRTGEGEKLFF. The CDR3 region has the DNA TGTGCCAGCAGCCGGACAGGGGAAGGAGAAAAACTGTTTTTT.

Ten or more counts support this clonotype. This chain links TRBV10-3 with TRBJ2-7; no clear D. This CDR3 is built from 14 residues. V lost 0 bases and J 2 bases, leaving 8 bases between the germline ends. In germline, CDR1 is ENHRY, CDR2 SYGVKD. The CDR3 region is CAISESGFTYEQYF. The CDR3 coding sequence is TGTGCCATCAGTGAGTCCGGGTTTACCTACGAGCAGTACTTC.

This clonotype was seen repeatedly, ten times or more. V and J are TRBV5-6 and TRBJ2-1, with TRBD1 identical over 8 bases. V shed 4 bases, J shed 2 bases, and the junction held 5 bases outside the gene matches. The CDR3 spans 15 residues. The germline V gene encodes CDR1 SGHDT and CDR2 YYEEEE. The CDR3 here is CASSEGQGAYNEQFF. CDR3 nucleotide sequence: TGTGCCAGCAGCGAAGGACAGGGAGCCTACAATGAGCAGTTCTTC. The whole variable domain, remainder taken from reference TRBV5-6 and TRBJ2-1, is DAGVTQSPTHLIKTRGQQVTLRCSPKSGHDTVSWYQQALGQGPQFIFQYYEEEERQRGNFPDRFSGHQFPNYSSELNVNALLLGDSALYLCASSEGQGAYNEQFFGPGTRLTVL.

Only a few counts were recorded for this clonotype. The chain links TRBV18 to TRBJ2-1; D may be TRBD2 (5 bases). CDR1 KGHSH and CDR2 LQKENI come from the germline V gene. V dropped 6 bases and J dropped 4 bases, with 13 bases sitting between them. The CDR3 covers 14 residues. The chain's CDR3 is CASSTLLAYNEQFF. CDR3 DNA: TGTGCCAGCTCTACGTTGCTAGCTTACAATGAGCAGTTCTTC.

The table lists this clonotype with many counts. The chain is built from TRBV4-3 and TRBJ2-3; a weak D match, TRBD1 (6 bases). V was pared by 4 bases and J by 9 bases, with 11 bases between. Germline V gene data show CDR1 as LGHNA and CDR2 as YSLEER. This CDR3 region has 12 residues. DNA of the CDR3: TGCGCCAGCAGCCGAGACAGGATAACGCAGTATTTT. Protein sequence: CASSRDRITQYF.

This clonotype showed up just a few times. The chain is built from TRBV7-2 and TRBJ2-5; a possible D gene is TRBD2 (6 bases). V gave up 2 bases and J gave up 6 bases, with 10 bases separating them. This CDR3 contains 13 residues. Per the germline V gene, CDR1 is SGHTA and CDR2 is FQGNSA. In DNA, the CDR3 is TGTGCCAGCAGCTTACCGGGGGTGAAGACCCAGTACTTC. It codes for CASSLPGVKTQYF.

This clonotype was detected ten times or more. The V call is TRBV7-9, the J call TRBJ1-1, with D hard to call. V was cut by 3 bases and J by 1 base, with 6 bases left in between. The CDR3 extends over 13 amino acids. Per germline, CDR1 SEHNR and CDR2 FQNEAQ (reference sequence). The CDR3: CASSFHENTEAFF. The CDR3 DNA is TGTGCCAGCAGCTTCCACGAGAACACTGAAGCTTTCTTT.